A single sample is the source of the 25 T cell receptor beta chains below, sequenced in a study of early T cells in non-severe SARS-CoV-2 infection. MiXCR, applied by TCRdb to the 5' RACE reads, yields one record per CDR3 protein. The repertoire consists of some 20,000 distinct CDR3 sequences, with about 4.8% occurring once and the leading ten covering about 6.7%. The sequencing sample was made of whole blood. Receptor source: an adult who was a healthcare worker with PCR-confirmed SARS-CoV-2 infection or an uninfected control (not recorded which).

In this sample, this clonotype turned up many times. The gene calls are TRBV7-8 and TRBJ1-5; D not certain. This CDR3 contains 11 residues. The V end lost 5 bases, the J end lost 15 bases, and 14 bases lay between the germline ends. Germline V gives CDR1 SGHVS, CDR2 FQNEAQ. This CDR3 reads CASSTGTVRHF. CDR3 sequence (DNA): TGTGCCAGCAGCACCGGTACAGTAAGGCATTTT.

This clonotype was picked up many times. The genes are TRBV28 and TRBJ2-5; a possible D gene is TRBD1 (6 bases). Germline-derived CDR1 and CDR2 are MDHEN and SYDVKM. V was shortened by 5 bases and J by 2 bases, with 12 bases between the two germline ends. This CDR3 spans 14 amino acids. The CDR3 DNA follows: TGTGCCAGCAGTACAAGACAGGAACAAGAGACCCAGTACTTC. Its protein product is CASSTRQEQETQYF.

As for this clonotype: A single base separates this from a much larger clone, so it may be a read error. The chain uses TRBV5-1 and TRBJ1-1; D ambiguous. The CDR3 covers 14 residues. CDR1 is SGHRS, CDR2 YFSETQ, per germline. The germline V and J ends were trimmed by 0 bases and 7 bases, with 13 bases remaining between them. For the CDR3, the DNA is TGCGCCAGCAGCTTGGCTTCAGCGCAGAGTGAAGCTTTCTTT. It encodes CASSLASAQSEAFF.

The table lists this clonotype with a few counts. V and J are TRBV12-3 or TRBV12-4 and TRBJ2-4; D possibly matches TRBD1 or TRBD2 (5 bases each). Trimming left V 2 bases short and J 0 bases short, with 14 bases between. The CDR3 runs to 17 residues. The CDR3 DNA reads as TGTGCCAGCAGTTTATGGGGGTGGGGATTAGCCAAAAACATTCAGTACTTC. It specifies CASSLWGWGLAKNIQYF.

This clonotype was observed many times. J is TRBJ2-7 and V is TRBV7-2, with TRBD2 matching over 9 bases. V lost 0 bases and J lost 3; bases outside the gene matches: 3. Germline CDR1 and CDR2: SGHTA and FQGNSA. The CDR3 consists of 15 residues. DNA of the CDR3: TGTGCCAGCAGCTTAGCGAGCGGGAGGCTCTACGAGCAGTACGTC. Amino acid sequence: CASSLASGRLYEQYV.

This clonotype was seen ten or more times. The chain uses TRBV7-9 and TRBJ2-5; D not resolved. The CDR3 length is 13 residues. Germline V gene sequence: CDR1 SEHNR, CDR2 FQNEAQ (reference sequence). The germline V and J ends were trimmed by 4 bases and 0 bases, with 6 bases remaining between them. In DNA, the CDR3 is TGTGCCAGCAGCTACTCATACCAAGAGACCCAGTACTTC. As protein: CASSYSYQETQYF. The full variable domain, rest sourced from reference TRBV7-9 and TRBJ2-5, is DTGVSQNPRHKITKRGQNVTFRCDPISEHNRLYWYRQTLGQGPEFLTYFQNEAQLEKSRLLSDRFSAERPKGSFSTLEIQRTEQGDSAMYLCASSYSYQETQYFGPGTRLLVL.

This clonotype was detected many times. V gene TRBV19 combines with J gene TRBJ2-1; 7 bases agree with TRBD2. Germline V gene sequence: CDR1 LNHDA, CDR2 SQIVND (reference sequence). The CDR3 is made up of 15 amino acids. Trimming took 7 bases from V and 2 from J; bases not matched to a gene: 8. The CDR3 region has the DNA TGTGCCAGTACCCTACTAGCGAGTGCCTACAATGAGCAGTTCTTC. Translation: CASTLLASAYNEQFF.

This chain uses TRBV6-5 with TRBJ1-2; TRBD1 aligns across 10 bases. Germline lookup yields CDR1 MNHEY and CDR2 SVGAGI. The junction had 3 bases not matched to a gene; V was cut back by 0 bases and J by 5 bases. This CDR3 region has 15 residues. DNA of the CDR3: TGTGCCAGCAGTTACTCGGGGACAGGGGAGTATGGCTACACCTTC. Its translation: CASSYSGTGEYGYTF.

This clonotype occurred many times. The V and J genes are TRBV6-4 and TRBJ1-1; D call uncertain. V gave up 2 bases and J gave up 1 base, with 11 bases separating them. CDR1 is MRHNA, CDR2 SNTAGT, per germline. The CDR3 is 15 amino acids. For the CDR3, the DNA is TGTGCCAGCAGTGACGAGGGAAGAGGGAACACTGAAGCTTTCTTT. It yields the protein CASSDEGRGNTEAFF.

By sample share, this clonotype is medium-sized. The genes are TRBV27 and TRBJ2-1, with 7 bases aligning to TRBD1. J lost 4 bases, V lost 5 bases, and 11 bases had no gene match. Germline CDR1 reads MNHEY; CDR2 reads SMNVEV (reference sequence). The CDR3 contains 16 residues. This CDR3 is CASSPSLGGSYNEQFF. The CDR3 nucleotides read TGTGCCAGCAGTCCGAGCTTAGGGGGCTCTTACAATGAGCAGTTCTTC.

The chain recombines TRBV19 with TRBJ2-2; D is possibly TRBD2 (6 bases). The V end lost 3 bases, the J end lost 2 bases, and 10 bases lay between the germline ends. The CDR3 is made up of 15 amino acids. From germline, CDR1 is LNHDA and CDR2 SQIVND (reference sequence). This CDR3 reads CASSIPGTNTGELFF. DNA of the CDR3: TGTGCCAGTAGTATCCCCGGGACTAACACCGGGGAGCTGTTTTTT. The entire variable domain, with the rest obtained from reference TRBV19 and TRBJ2-2, is as follows: DGGITQSPKYLFRKEGQNVTLSCEQNLNHDAMYWYRQDPGQGLRLIYYSQIVNDFQKGDIAEGYSVSREKKESFPLTVTSAQKNPTAFYLCASSIPGTNTGELFFGEGSRLTVL.

This clonotype was counted ten times or more. The genes are TRBV4-1 and TRBJ1-2; D is ambiguous. Trimming removed 2 bases from V and 3 bases from J, with 10 bases in between. The CDR3 loop spans 14 amino acids. Germline loops: CDR1 MGHRA, CDR2 YSYEKL. The CDR3 DNA reads as TGCGCCAGCAGCCAAAGTGTCGGATACTATGGCTACACCTTC. Protein sequence: CASSQSVGYYGYTF.

There are a few counts of this clonotype. J is TRBJ2-5 and V is TRBV9; TRBD2 agrees at 9 bases. Germline-derived CDR1 and CDR2 are SGDLS and YYNGEE. The CDR3 totals 18 residues. Losses at the gene ends were 0 bases for V and 6 bases for J; bases not matched to a gene: 15. The CDR3 region is CASSVASGGRAMRKTQYF. CDR3 in DNA: TGTGCCAGCAGCGTAGCTTCCGGCGGGAGGGCTATGAGAAAGACCCAGTACTTC. The full variable domain, with the rest looked up from reference TRBV9 and TRBJ2-5, is DSGVTQTPKHLITATGQRVTLRCSPRSGDLSVYWYQQSLDQGLQFLIQYYNGEERAKGNILERFSAQQFPDLHSELNLSSLELGDSALYFCASSVASGGRAMRKTQYFGPGTRLLVL.

In its sample, this clonotype was seen many times. This chain links TRBV11-2 with TRBJ2-5; D is undetermined. CDR1 is SGHAT and CDR2 is FQNNGV in the germline V gene. CDR3 length: 13 amino acids. Trimming left V 0 bases short and J 5 bases short, with 7 bases between. In DNA, the CDR3 is TGTGCCAGCAGCTTAGACGGATCGGAGACCCAGTACTTC. Its protein is CASSLDGSETQYF.

This clonotype has a count of ten or more. This chain links TRBV10-1 with TRBJ2-1; D might be TRBD1 (5 bases). CDR3 length: 18 residues. The V and J ends lost 6 bases and 2 bases respectively, with 23 bases between them. CDR1 is WNHNN, CDR2 SYGVQD, per germline (reference sequence). The CDR3 loop is CASRPTCVGRQTYNEQFF. CDR3 sequence (DNA): TGCGCCAGCAGGCCGACATGTGTGGGGCGCCAGACCTACAATGAGCAGTTCTTC.

This clonotype was picked up many times. The chain recombines TRBV11-3 with TRBJ2-3; maybe TRBD2 (5 bases). Germline CDR1 is SGHNT and CDR2 is YENEEA. Trimming shortened V by 1 base and J by 1 base, and 12 bases separated the two germline ends. The CDR3 totals 16 residues. The CDR3 sequence is CASSLGSAGRTDTQYF. CDR3 nucleotide sequence: TGTGCCAGCAGCTTAGGATCTGCGGGCCGCACAGATACGCAGTATTTT.

The chain couples TRBV28 to TRBJ1-4; possible D gene TRBD1, 5 bases. The length of the CDR3 is 15 residues. Germline loops: CDR1 MDHEN, CDR2 SYDVKM. V was shortened by 6 bases and J by 8 bases, with 19 bases between the two germline ends. The CDR3 loop reads CASSRDGTVGEKLFF. CDR3 nucleotide sequence: TGTGCCAGCAGCCGGGACGGGACGGTGGGGGAAAAACTGTTTTTT. The entire variable domain, with the rest obtained from reference TRBV28 and TRBJ1-4, is as follows: DVKVTQSSRYLVKRTGEKVFLECVQDMDHENMFWYRQDPGLGLRLIYFSYDVKMKEKGDIPEGYSVSREKKERFSLILESASTNQTSMYLCASSRDGTVGEKLFFGSGTQLSVL.

The sample holds many counts of this clonotype. This chain joins TRBV6-6 and TRBJ2-7, with 7 bases aligning to TRBD1. From germline, CDR1 is MNHNY and CDR2 SVGAGI (reference sequence). This CDR3 is built from 17 residues. V shed 4 bases and J 4 bases; nucleotides not matched to a gene: 16. CDR3 amino acids: CASSSTRQGRVIYEQYF. DNA for the CDR3: TGTGCCAGCAGTTCCACCCGACAGGGTCGAGTTATTTACGAGCAGTACTTC.

This clonotype appeared many times. The V gene is TRBV20-1, the J gene TRBJ2-7, with 11 nucleotides matching TRBD2. From germline, CDR1 is DFQATT and CDR2 SNEGSKA (reference sequence). CDR3 length equals 15 residues. V dropped 3 bases and J dropped 5; count of bases not matched to a gene: 9. DNA for the CDR3: TGCAGTGCTAGGCAATATAGCGGGAGGGCCGACGAGCAGTACTTC. Translating gives CSARQYSGRADEQYF.

This clonotype was counted ten times or more. The chain is built from TRBV25-1 and TRBJ2-6; 8 nucleotides agree with TRBD1. The length of the CDR3 is 19 residues. Trimming removed 3 bases from V and 1 base from J; junction bases left unmatched: 11. Germline CDR1 reads MGHDK; CDR2 reads SYGVNS. CDR3 protein: CASSDFTGGSTSGANVLTF. As DNA, the CDR3 is TGTGCCAGCAGTGACTTTACAGGGGGAAGCACATCTGGGGCCAACGTCCTGACTTTC.

This chain links TRBV10-3 with TRBJ1-1; D may be TRBD1 (5 bases). Looked up from germline, CDR1 is ENHRY and CDR2 is SYGVKD. The CDR3 runs 15 residues. Deletions cut 8 bases from V and 3 bases from J, with 19 bases between. The CDR3 sequence: CAIRPGTSADTEAFF. The DNA for the CDR3 is TGTGCCATCCGTCCCGGGACTTCTGCGGACACTGAAGCTTTCTTT.

This clonotype was recorded a few times. CDR3 sequence (DNA): TGTGCCAGTAAGGTTCTTCAGAAGAATGATGAAGCTTTCTTT. Protein sequence: CASKVLQKNDEAFF. V is TRBV7-8 and J is TRBJ1-1; D is unclear. The CDR3 loop spans 14 amino acids. Looked up from germline, CDR1 is SGHVS and CDR2 is FQNEAQ. V was pared by 9 bases and J by 7 bases, with 21 bases between.

This clonotype is labeled as medium-sized. The chain has TRBV11-3 and TRBJ2-3; 7 positions agree with TRBD1. The germline V gene has CDR1 SGHNT and CDR2 YENEEA. The CDR3 is made up of 18 amino acids. J lost 0 bases, V lost 1 base, and 10 bases had no gene match. This CDR3 is CASSLGISGQPSTDTQYF. In DNA form, the CDR3 reads TGTGCCAGCAGCTTAGGTATTTCGGGACAGCCTAGCACAGATACGCAGTATTTT. The full variable domain, rest sourced from reference TRBV11-3 and TRBJ2-3, is EAGVVQSPRYKIIEKKQPVAFWCNPISGHNTLYWYLQNLGQGPELLIRYENEEAVDDSQLPKDRFSAERLKGVDSTLKIQPAELGDSAVYLCASSLGISGQPSTDTQYFGPGTRLTVL.

The table lists this clonotype with many counts. The chain couples TRBV2 to TRBJ2-3, with D unclear. The V end was cut by 3 bases, the J end by 0 bases, with 13 bases between. The V gene's germline CDR1 is SNHLY and CDR2 FYNNEI. The CDR3 totals 16 residues. This CDR3 is CASSDQVAASTDTQYF. In nucleotides, the CDR3 is TGTGCCAGCAGTGATCAAGTTGCGGCCAGCACAGATACGCAGTATTTT.

This clonotype was seen repeatedly, ten times or more. The chain uses TRBV6-2 or TRBV6-3 and TRBJ2-1, with 7 bases matching TRBD2. CDR3 length: 16 residues. CDR1 and CDR2 from the germline V gene are MNHEY and SVGEGT. Germline trimming cut 5 bases from V and 10 bases from J; bases unmatched to any gene: 17. Here the CDR3 DNA reads TGTGCCAGCAGTGACCCCCGAAGCGGGACCTCAATGGAGCAGTTCTTC. Residues: CASSDPRSGTSMEQFF.